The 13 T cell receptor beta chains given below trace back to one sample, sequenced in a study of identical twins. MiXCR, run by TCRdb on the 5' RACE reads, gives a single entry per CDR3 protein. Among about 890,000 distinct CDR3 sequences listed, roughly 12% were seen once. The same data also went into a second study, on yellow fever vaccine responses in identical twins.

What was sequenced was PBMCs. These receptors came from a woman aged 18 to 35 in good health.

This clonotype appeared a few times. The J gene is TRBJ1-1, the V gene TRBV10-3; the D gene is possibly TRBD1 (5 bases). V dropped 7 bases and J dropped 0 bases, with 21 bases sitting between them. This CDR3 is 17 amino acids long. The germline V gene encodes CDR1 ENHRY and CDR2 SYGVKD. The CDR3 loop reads CAITSWWGGKVNTEAFF. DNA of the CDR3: TGTGCCATCACCTCTTGGTGGGGGGGAAAGGTGAACACTGAAGCTTTCTTT.

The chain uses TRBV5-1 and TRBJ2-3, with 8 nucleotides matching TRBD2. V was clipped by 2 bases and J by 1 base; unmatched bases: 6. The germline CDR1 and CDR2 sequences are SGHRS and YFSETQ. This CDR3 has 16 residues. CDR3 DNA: TGCGCCAGCAGCTTCTCAGCGGGAGTCCGCACAGATACGCAGTATTTT. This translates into CASSFSAGVRTDTQYF.

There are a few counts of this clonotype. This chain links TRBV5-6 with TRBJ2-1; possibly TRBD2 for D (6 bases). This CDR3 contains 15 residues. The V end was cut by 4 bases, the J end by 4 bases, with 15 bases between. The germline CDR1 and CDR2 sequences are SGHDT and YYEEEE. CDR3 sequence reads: CASSRPGTQYNEQFF. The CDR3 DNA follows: TGTGCCAGCAGCCGACCTGGGACTCAGTACAATGAGCAGTTCTTC.

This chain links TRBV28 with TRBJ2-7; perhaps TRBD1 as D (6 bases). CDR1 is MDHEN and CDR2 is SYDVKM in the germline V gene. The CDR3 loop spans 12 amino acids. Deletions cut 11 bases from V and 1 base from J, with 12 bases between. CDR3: CASRTVSYEQYV. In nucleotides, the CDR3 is TGTGCCTCCAGGACAGTTTCCTACGAGCAGTACGTC.

DNA of the CDR3: TGTGCCAGCACCGCCACAGGGGCTTCACCCCTCCACTTT. Its protein is CASTATGASPLHF. This chain connects TRBV6-6 to TRBJ1-6, with 7 positions matching TRBD1. There are 13 residues in the CDR3. In germline, CDR1 is MNHNY, CDR2 SVGAGI (reference sequence). Trimming removed 7 bases from V and 9 bases from J; junction bases left unmatched: 6.

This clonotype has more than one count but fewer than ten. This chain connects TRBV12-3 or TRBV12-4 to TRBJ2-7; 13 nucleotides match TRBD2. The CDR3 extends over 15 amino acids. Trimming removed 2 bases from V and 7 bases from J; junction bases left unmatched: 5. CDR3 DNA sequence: TGTGCCAGCAGTTTAATCGGGACTAGCGGGGAAGAGCAGTACGTC. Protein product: CASSLIGTSGEEQYV.

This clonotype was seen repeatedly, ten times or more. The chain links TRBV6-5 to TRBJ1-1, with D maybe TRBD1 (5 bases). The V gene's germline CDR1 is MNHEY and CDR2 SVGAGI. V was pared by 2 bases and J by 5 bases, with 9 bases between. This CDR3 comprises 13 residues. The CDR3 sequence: CASSYEGYTEAFF. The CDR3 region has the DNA TGTGCCAGCAGTTACGAGGGGTATACTGAAGCTTTCTTT.

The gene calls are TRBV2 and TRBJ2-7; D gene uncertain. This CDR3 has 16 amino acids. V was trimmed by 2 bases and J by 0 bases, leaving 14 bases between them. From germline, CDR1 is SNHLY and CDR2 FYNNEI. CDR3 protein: CASSEPRQANSYEQYF. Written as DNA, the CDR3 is TGTGCCAGCAGTGAACCCCGGCAGGCCAACTCCTACGAGCAGTACTTC.

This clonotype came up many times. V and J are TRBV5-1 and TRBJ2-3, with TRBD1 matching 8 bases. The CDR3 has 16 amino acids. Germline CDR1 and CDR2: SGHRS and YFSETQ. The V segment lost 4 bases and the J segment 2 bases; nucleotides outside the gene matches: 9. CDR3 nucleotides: TGCGCCAGCAGCCAACCCGGGACAGGCTACACAGATACGCAGTATTTT. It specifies CASSQPGTGYTDTQYF.

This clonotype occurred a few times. The CDR3 region is CSARTWTPNTGELFF. The CDR3 region has the DNA TGCAGTGCTAGAACCTGGACCCCGAACACCGGGGAGCTGTTTTTT. V is TRBV20-1 and J is TRBJ2-2; D is uncertain. Per the germline V gene, CDR1 is DFQATT and CDR2 is SNEGSKA (reference sequence). Trimming removed 2 bases from V and 0 bases from J, with 10 bases in between. CDR3 length: 15 residues.

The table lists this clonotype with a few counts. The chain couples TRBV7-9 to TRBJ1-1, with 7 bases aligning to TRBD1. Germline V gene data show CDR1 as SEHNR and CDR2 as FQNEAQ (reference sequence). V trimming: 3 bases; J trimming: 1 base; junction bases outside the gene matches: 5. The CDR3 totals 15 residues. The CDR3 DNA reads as TGTGCCAGCAGCTTTCCGACAGGGCCGAACACTGAAGCTTTCTTT. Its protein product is CASSFPTGPNTEAFF.

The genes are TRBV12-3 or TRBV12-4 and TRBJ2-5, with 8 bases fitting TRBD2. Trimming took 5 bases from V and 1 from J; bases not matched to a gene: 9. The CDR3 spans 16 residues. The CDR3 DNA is TGTGCCAGCAGTGCCCCGGGGCGGGGGGCCCAAGAGACCCAGTACTTC. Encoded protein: CASSAPGRGAQETQYF.

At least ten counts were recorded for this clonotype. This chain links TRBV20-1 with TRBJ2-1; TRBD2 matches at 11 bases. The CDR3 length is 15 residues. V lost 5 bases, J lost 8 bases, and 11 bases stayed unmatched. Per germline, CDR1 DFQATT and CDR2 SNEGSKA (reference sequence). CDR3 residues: CSAPRTSGSIDEQFF. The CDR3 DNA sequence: TGCAGTGCTCCCCGCACTAGCGGGAGTATTGATGAGCAGTTCTTC.